The present T cell receptor beta chain was sequenced within a study of shared clonotypes between healthy human individuals. The repertoire was sequenced with immunoSEQ multiplex PCR; TCRdb's copy has only in-frame clones and lacks some. The sample comprises about 2.3 million clones, over 90% of which are singletons, and under 0.45% rests with the top ten. As to this clone: The antigen is undetermined.

Study outcomes and limitations: What limited the represented genetic and exposure-history diversity was the small number of donors. A few donors shared around 5.1% of their naive CD4 clonotypes.

Germline V gene data show CDR1 as LNHDA and CDR2 as SQIVND (reference sequence). Trimming cost V 8 bases and J 8 bases; bases outside gene matches: 12. The CDR3 totals 15 residues. A CD45RA+ naive subset and a CD45RA-negative memory subset were split from CD4+ cells. The sequencing input was naive CD4+ T cells from PBMCs. Subset specified: CD45RA+ positively selected. The receptor's source is a young man in good health. Some clones in this sample may be carry-over from other donors' samples. The chain employs TRBV19 and TRBJ2-1; 10 bases agree with TRBD1. The CDR3 nucleotides are TGTGCCAGTGGGACCCGGACAGGGGGGCTCGATGAGCAGTTCTTC. As protein: CASGTRTGGLDEQFF. The entire variable domain, with the rest obtained from reference TRBV19 and TRBJ2-1, is as follows: DGGITQSPKYLFRKEGQNVTLSCEQNLNHDAMYWYRQDPGQGLRLIYYSQIVNDFQKGDIAEGYSVSREKKESFPLTVTSAQKNPTAFYLCASGTRTGGLDEQFFGPGTRLTVL.